The 10 T cell receptor beta chains presented below share a single source sample, sequenced in a study of CD8+ T cells in alopecia areata. RNA extraction was followed by reverse transcription into cDNA, which acted as the sequencing template. TCRdb's copy holds only in-frame clones and misses some; the assay was immunoSEQ multiplex PCR. The sample records a few hundred thousand clones, just over 55% being singletons. The sample was CD8+ T cells sorted from blood. Source of these receptors: a human donor in good health.

This clone has a count of ten or more. This chain links TRBV2 with TRBJ2-3, with 14 bases matching TRBD2. Germline loops: CDR1 SNHLY, CDR2 FYNNEI. The CDR3 has 16 amino acids. Trimming took 6 bases from V and 10 from J; bases not matched to a gene: 12. The CDR3 sequence is CASSAGTSGGLRSQYF. The CDR3 DNA is TGTGCCAGCAGCGCAGGGACTAGCGGGGGTCTAAGATCGCAGTATTTT.

Points on this clone: One end of the junction fails to match germline, which may point to a read error. The rearrangement links TRBV7-9 to TRBJ2-3; 10 bases fit TRBD1. This CDR3 comprises 16 residues. CDR1 and CDR2 from the germline V gene are SEHNR and FQNEAQ (reference sequence). Here the CDR3 DNA reads TGTGCCAGCAGCCCCTCGACAGGGGGCCTCAGATACGCCCGGCATTTT. Translated, it gives CASSPSTGGLRYARHF.

The chain combines TRBV19 with TRBJ1-2, with D maybe TRBD1 (5 bases). The CDR3 is 13 residues long. V shed 3 bases and J shed 4 bases, with 9 bases lying between them. Per the germline V gene, CDR1 is LNHDA and CDR2 is SQIVND (reference sequence). The CDR3 DNA reads TGTGCCAGTAGTATCCAGGGTGGCTATGGCTACACCTTC. Translating gives CASSIQGGYGYTF.

The chain links TRBV13 to TRBJ2-3; a possible D gene is TRBD1 (6 bases). V was trimmed by 6 bases and J by 0 bases, leaving 13 bases between them. Germline CDR1 is PRHDT and CDR2 is FYEKMQ (reference sequence). The CDR3 runs 15 residues. The CDR3 is CASRTDRTSTDTQYF. CDR3 nucleotides: TGTGCCAGCAGAACAGACAGGACGAGCACAGATACGCAGTATTTT.

V is TRBV2 and J is TRBJ2-7; 11 positions agree with TRBD2. Trimming at V came to 1 base and at J to 2 bases, leaving 7 bases not matched to a gene. Per germline, CDR1 SNHLY and CDR2 FYNNEI. The CDR3 is made up of 17 amino acids. The CDR3 sequence is CASSEEGLAGGTYEQYF. Written as DNA, the CDR3 is TGTGCCAGCAGTGAAGAGGGGCTAGCGGGGGGTACCTACGAGCAGTACTTC.

The chain carries TRBV29-1 and TRBJ2-1; D is uncertain. The CDR3 extends over 13 amino acids. Germline assignment: CDR1 SQVTM and CDR2 ANQGSEA. V shed 6 bases and J shed 5 bases, with 14 bases lying between them. The CDR3 sequence is CSVGFGPDNEQFF. The DNA of the CDR3 is TGCAGCGTGGGGTTCGGGCCTGACAATGAGCAGTTCTTC.

V and J are TRBV19 and TRBJ2-2; D is perhaps TRBD1 (6 bases). From germline, CDR1 is LNHDA and CDR2 SQIVND (reference sequence). The ends were cut back, 6 bases at V and 6 bases at J, with 14 bases in the middle. The CDR3 has 14 amino acids. In nucleotides, the CDR3 is TGTGCCAGTAGCCCATGGTCAGGGGCCGGGGAGCTGTTTTTT. As protein: CASSPWSGAGELFF.

CDR3 residues: CASSALGSDPKAETQYF. The CDR3 DNA reads as TGTGCCAGCAGCGCCCTGGGATCGGACCCAAAAGCGGAGACCCAGTACTTC. This chain connects TRBV7-9 to TRBJ2-5; no clear D. V dropped 5 bases and J dropped 5 bases, with 24 bases sitting between them. The CDR3 is 17 residues long. The germline CDR1 and CDR2 sequences are SEHNR and FQNEAQ (reference sequence).

This clone was seen more than once but under ten times. The chain combines TRBV19 with TRBJ1-1, with D unresolved. The CDR3 consists of 12 residues. The germline gives CDR1 LNHDA, CDR2 SQIVND (reference sequence). V was shortened by 3 bases and J by 1 base, with 3 bases between the two germline ends. CDR3 in amino acids: CASSMWNTEAFF. CDR3 DNA: TGTGCCAGTAGTATGTGGAACACTGAAGCTTTCTTT.

This clone has only one observation. The chain combines TRBV2 with TRBJ1-1; the D is unclear. The CDR3 is 12 amino acids. Germline V gene data show CDR1 as SNHLY and CDR2 as FYNNEI. V shed 5 bases and J shed 3 bases, with 7 bases lying between them. CDR3 DNA: TGTGCCAGCAGTCCCCTGTACACTGAAGCTTTCTTT. As protein: CASSPLYTEAFF.